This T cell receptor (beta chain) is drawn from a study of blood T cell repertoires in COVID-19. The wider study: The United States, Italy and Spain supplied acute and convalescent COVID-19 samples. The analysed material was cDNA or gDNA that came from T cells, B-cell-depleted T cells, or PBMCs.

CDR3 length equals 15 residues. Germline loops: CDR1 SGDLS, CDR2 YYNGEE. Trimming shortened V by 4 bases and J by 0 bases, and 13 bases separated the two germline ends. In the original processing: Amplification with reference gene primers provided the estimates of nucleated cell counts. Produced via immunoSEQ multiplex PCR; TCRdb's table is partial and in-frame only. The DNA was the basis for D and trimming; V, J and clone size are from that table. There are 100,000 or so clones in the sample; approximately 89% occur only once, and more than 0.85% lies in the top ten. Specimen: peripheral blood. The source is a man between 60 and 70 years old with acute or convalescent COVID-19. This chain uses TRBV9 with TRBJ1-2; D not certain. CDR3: CASSPRAGANYGYTF. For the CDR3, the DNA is TGTGCCAGCAGCCCTCGAGCCGGGGCTAACTATGGCTACACCTTC.